Below, 18 T cell receptor beta chains from the same sample are listed, as sequenced in a study of T cells in Graves' hyperthyroidism and ophthalmopathy. Amplification of TCR beta CDR3 regions used RNA as the template. The primer set for the first-round RT-PCR of the TCR CDR3 was HTBI. TCRdb re-called the multiplex PCR reads with MiXCR, one entry per CDR3 protein. This table has 300,000 to 400,000 distinct CDR3 sequences, approximately 15% appearing once. The sample taken for sequencing was blood. These TCRs come from a woman aged 55-75 years with Graves' hyperthyroidism.

This clonotype showed up many times. The chain couples TRBV28 to TRBJ2-3; possibly TRBD1 for D (6 bases). V was clipped by 6 bases and J by 5 bases, with 18 bases between them. This CDR3 has 15 residues. Germline V CDR1 and CDR2: MDHEN, SYDVKM. CDR3 protein: CASSPPGTRVDTQYF. The CDR3 coding sequence is TGTGCCAGCAGCCCCCCCGGGACAAGGGTAGATACGCAGTATTTT.

This clonotype has a count of ten or more. This chain joins TRBV5-1 and TRBJ1-6, with D possibly TRBD1 on 5 matching bases. Germline V gives CDR1 SGHRS, CDR2 YFSETQ. The CDR3 totals 18 residues. V lost 0 bases to trimming and J lost 0 bases, with 13 bases between them. CDR3 sequence: CASSLVAGRLSYNSPLHF. The CDR3 coding sequence is TGCGCCAGCAGCTTGGTAGCGGGACGCCTCTCCTATAATTCACCCCTCCACTTT. The variable domain in full, with the rest retrieved from reference TRBV5-1 and TRBJ1-6, is KAGVTQTPRYLIKTRGQQVTLSCSPISGHRSVSWYQQTPGQGLQFLFEYFSETQRNKGNFPGRFSGRQFSNSRSEMNVSTLELGDSALYLCASSLVAGRLSYNSPLHFGNGTRLTVT.

This clonotype was counted a single time. The chain has TRBV12-3 or TRBV12-4 and TRBJ2-4; the match to TRBD1 covers 12 bases. The CDR3 extends over 14 amino acids. J gave up 7 bases and V 6 bases, and 4 bases lay outside the gene matches. The CDR3 coding sequence is TGTGCCAGCAGCCGGGACAGGGGGCCGAACATTCAGTACTTC. Translating it yields CASSRDRGPNIQYF.

This clonotype appeared a few times. This chain uses TRBV20-1 with TRBJ2-7; 7 bases agree with TRBD2. V was pared by 5 bases and J by 3 bases, with 4 bases of the junction left unmatched. The CDR3 spans 12 residues. Germline V gene lookup returns CDR1 DFQATT and CDR2 SNEGSKA (reference sequence). The CDR3 spells CSALAGSYEQYF. CDR3 coding DNA: TGCAGTGCTTTAGCGGGCAGCTACGAGCAGTACTTC.

This clonotype was observed a handful of times. This CDR3 reads CASSLSLRLDEQFF. CDR3 DNA sequence: TGCGCCAGCAGCCTATCCCTTCGGTTGGATGAGCAGTTCTTC. This sequence joins TRBV5-1 and TRBJ2-1; D is undetermined. CDR1 SGHRS and CDR2 YFSETQ come from the germline V gene. Trimming took 4 bases from V and 8 from J, leaving 16 bases between them. This CDR3 contains 14 residues.

This clonotype was counted at least ten times. V usage is TRBV20-1 and J usage is TRBJ1-2, with D possibly TRBD1 on 5 matching bases. The germline V gene has CDR1 DFQATT and CDR2 SNEGSKA (reference sequence). V was trimmed by 0 bases and J by 8 bases, leaving 10 bases between them. The CDR3 totals 12 residues. The CDR3 bases are TGCAGTGCTAGAGATGCAGGGTTCGGCTACACCTTC. Protein sequence: CSARDAGFGYTF.

Here the CDR3 reads CASGRGTGDHEQYF. The CDR3 DNA reads TGTGCCAGCGGTCGCGGGACAGGGGACCACGAGCAGTACTTC. The chain recombines TRBV6-1 with TRBJ2-7; 10 nucleotides agree with TRBD1. The CDR3 contains 14 residues. Germline-derived CDR1 and CDR2 are MNHNS and SASEGT. The trim removed 8 bases at V and 5 bases at J, leaving 9 bases unmatched.

This clonotype was found many times. This chain connects TRBV11-2 to TRBJ2-3; TRBD2 matches 11 bases. V lost 5 bases, J lost 6 bases, and 10 bases stayed unmatched. From germline, CDR1 is SGHAT and CDR2 FQNNGV. The length of the CDR3 is 16 residues. The CDR3 DNA sequence: TGTGCCAGCAGCACCCATAGCGGGAGGGCCGGGGATACGCAGTATTTT. This codes for CASSTHSGRAGDTQYF.

This clonotype was counted ten times or more. The chain combines TRBV2 with TRBJ2-7; no firm D call. The CDR3 loop spans 13 amino acids. Looked up from germline, CDR1 is SNHLY and CDR2 is FYNNEI. Trimming shortened V by 3 bases and J by 2 bases, and 8 bases separated the two germline ends. The CDR3 here is CASSDRAPYEQYF. CDR3 in DNA: TGTGCCAGCAGTGACCGCGCGCCCTACGAGCAGTACTTC.

As regards this clonotype: At one of its ends the junction is not consistent with the germline gene, which may arise from a read error. V gene TRBV7-2 combines with J gene TRBJ2-1; TRBD2 matches 11 bases. Germline V gives CDR1 SGHTA, CDR2 FQGNSA. The CDR3 totals 19 residues. CDR3 amino acids: CASSLVVSGRGADYNGQFF. CDR3 in DNA: TGTGCCAGCAGCTTAGTTGTTAGCGGGAGGGGGGCCGATTACAATGGGCAGTTCTTC.

The sample holds one count of this clonotype. A read error is possible here, since a much larger clone lies one base away. This rearrangement joins TRBV3-1 to TRBJ2-7; a possible D gene is TRBD2 (5 bases). The CDR3 totals 14 residues. Per the germline V gene, CDR1 is LGHDT and CDR2 is YNNKEL (reference sequence). CDR3 nucleotide sequence: TGTGCCACCAGCCTACCCGGGAAACCTTACGAGCAGTACTTC. Protein sequence: CATSLPGKPYEQYF.

This chain connects TRBV4-2 to TRBJ2-1; TRBD2 agrees at 10 bases. The CDR3 runs to 19 residues. V was clipped by 3 bases and J by 3 bases; unmatched bases: 14. Germline lookup yields CDR1 LGHNA and CDR2 YNFKEQ. CDR3 sequence: CASSQGNPLAGVVYNEQFF. In DNA, the CDR3 is TGTGCCAGCAGCCAGGGGAACCCTCTAGCGGGAGTGGTCTACAATGAGCAGTTCTTC.

This clonotype was recorded a few times. The V call is TRBV5-6, the J call TRBJ2-5; D may be TRBD2 (7 bases). This CDR3 has 15 residues. The V gene's germline CDR1 is SGHDT and CDR2 YYEEEE. V was cut by 3 bases and J by 2 bases, with 14 bases left in between. The CDR3: CASSSWGGLQETQYF. Written as DNA, the CDR3 is TGTGCCAGCAGCTCCTGGGGGGGCCTACAAGAGACCCAGTACTTC.

This clonotype was observed at least ten times. CDR3: CASSLASGSVNEQFF. The CDR3 DNA follows: TGTGCCAGCAGCTTAGCCAGCGGGAGTGTCAATGAGCAGTTCTTC. The chain combines TRBV7-9 with TRBJ2-1; 8 bases line up with TRBD2. V lost 0 bases, J lost 6 bases, and 4 bases stayed unmatched. Per the germline V gene, CDR1 is SEHNR and CDR2 is FQNEAQ (reference sequence). The CDR3 length is 15 residues.

This clonotype was seen only a few times. The V gene is TRBV27, the J gene TRBJ2-1, with 7 bases matching TRBD2. The junction had 4 bases not matched to a gene; V was cut back by 3 bases and J by 5 bases. CDR3 size: 14 residues. Germline V gene lookup returns CDR1 MNHEY and CDR2 SMNVEV (reference sequence). The CDR3 sequence: CASSFRGGNNEQFF. As DNA, the CDR3 is TGTGCCAGCAGTTTTCGCGGGGGTAACAATGAGCAGTTCTTC.

This clonotype has just a few counts. The chain carries TRBV14 and TRBJ1-3; no clear D gene. The V end lost 4 bases, the J end lost 5 bases, and 9 bases lay between the germline ends. The CDR3 sequence is 13 residues long. Looked up from germline, CDR1 is SGHDN and CDR2 is FVKESK. Here the CDR3 reads CASSLYSRNTIYF. Here the CDR3 DNA reads TGTGCCAGCAGCCTCTATAGCCGAAACACCATATATTTT.

This clonotype has only a few counts. The rearrangement uses TRBV24-1 and TRBJ1-2, with TRBD1 identical over 8 bases. Germline values: CDR1 KGHDR, CDR2 SFDVKD. CDR3 length: 15 residues. J lost 3 bases, V lost 3 bases, and 5 bases had no gene match. The CDR3 bases are TGTGCCACCAGTGATCCCGGGACAGGATACTATGGCTACACCTTC. The encoded protein is CATSDPGTGYYGYTF.

This clonotype has a handful of counts. V is TRBV7-9 and J is TRBJ1-1; a possible D gene is TRBD1 (5 bases). CDR3 length: 14 residues. The V gene's germline CDR1 is SEHNR and CDR2 FQNEAQ (reference sequence). V was trimmed by 8 bases and J by 0 bases, leaving 13 bases between them. The DNA for the CDR3 is TGTGCCAGCCGTCCCGGGACCTTGAACACTGAAGCTTTCTTT. Its translation: CASRPGTLNTEAFF.